This TCR beta chain was obtained from a study of T cell responses to AZD1222 COVID-19 vaccine. Overall study findings and caveats: Clonal diversity was possibly underestimated; the donors were predominantly white British and more often female.

On this clone itself: Its antigen is not known.

With 8 bases removed from V and 1 base from J, the gap between germline ends came to 8 bases. This CDR3 is built from 11 residues. Germline loops: CDR1 GTSNPN, CDR2 SVGIG (reference sequence). The protocol was immunoSEQ multiplex PCR, while the TCRdb copy is restricted to in-frame clones and leaves out a portion. The sample carries about 97,000 clones, 86% recorded once. Here the sequenced sample was peripheral blood, taken on day 0 of AZD1222 vaccination. The rearrangement uses TRBV30 and TRBJ1-1; D not resolved. The sequence derives from an adult in good health. The CDR3 spells CAGKGNTEAFF. CDR3 in DNA: TGTGCCGGGAAGGGGAACACTGAAGCTTTCTTT.